The rows below give T cell receptor beta chains drawn from one sample of a study of CD8+CD57+ T cells in acquired aplastic anemia. Each CDR3 protein gets one entry after TCRdb re-called the reads with MiXCR. The table has 150,000 to 200,000 distinct CDR3 sequences, about 60% seen once; the top ten hold about 42%. Sequenced: sorted CD4+, CD8+, or CD8+CD57+ T cells (not recorded which) from PBMCs. Receptors originate from a human donor with aplastic anemia. Each CDR3 is given with its conserved first and last residue. The D gene is left open where the match is weak. Only some rows state a clone size, as once, few, many or a class for expanded clones.

J gene | D gene | clone size | V gene | CDR3 DNA | CDR3 protein
TRBJ1-1 | NA | NA | TRBV15 | TGTGCCACCAGCACAGTAGAGGGTGAAGCTTTCTTT | CATSTVEGEAFF
TRBJ2-1 | NA | NA | TRBV15 | TGTGCCACCAGCAGAGAGACGTTGGGGGCCACGAGCTCCTACAATGAGCAGTTCTTC | CATSRETLGATSSYNEQFF
TRBJ2-7 | NA | NA | TRBV10-3 | TGTGCCATCAGTGATGGTGGGAGTATCTACGAGCAGTACTTC | CAISDGGSIYEQYF
TRBJ1-1 | NA | many | TRBV6-2/TRBV6-3 | TGTGCCAGCGGACCAGGGACTGAAGCTTTCTTT | CASGPGTEAFF
TRBJ2-3 | TRBD1 | NA | TRBV29-1 | TGCAGCGTTGGGACAGGGATCACAGATACGCAGTATTTT | CSVGTGITDTQYF
TRBJ2-7 | NA | NA | TRBV29-1 | TGCAGCGTAAAGGGCGGTCCCTACGAGCAGTACTTC | CSVKGGPYEQYF
TRBJ2-3 | TRBD2 | NA | TRBV5-1 | TGCGCCAGCAGCTTGGCTAGCGGGGATTCGGATACGCAGTATTTT | CASSLASGDSDTQYF
TRBJ1-5 | NA | NA | TRBV24-1 | TGTGCCACCAGTGATTGGGGACAGCCCCAGCATTTT | CATSDWGQPQHF
TRBJ2-7 | NA | many | TRBV27 | TGTGCCAGCAGCCTTATCGGTCCCGGCGAGCAGTACTTC | CASSLIGPGEQYF
TRBJ2-3 | NA | NA | TRBV10-1 | TGCGCCAGCAGTGAGTCTGATACGCAGTATTTT | CASSESDTQYF
TRBJ2-5 | NA | NA | TRBV9 | TGTGCCAGCAGCGTATGGGGGGCAGGGCAAGAGACCCAGTACTTC | CASSVWGAGQETQYF
TRBJ1-4 | NA | NA | TRBV7-3 | TGTGCCAGCAGCTTCGGGCCTGGGGAAAAACTGTTTTTT | CASSFGPGEKLFF
TRBJ1-1 | NA | once | TRBV7-9 | TGTGCCAGCAGCTCCGAGGGACCGAACACTGAAGCTTTCTTT | CASSSEGPNTEAFF
TRBJ2-3 | NA | NA | TRBV12-5 | TGTGCTAGTGGTTTGGACCAAGCCCCAGATACGCAGTATTTT | CASGLDQAPDTQYF
TRBJ1-2 | NA | NA | TRBV5-1 | TGCGCCAGCAGCTTGGATCTGGAACCTTATGGCTACACCTTC | CASSLDLEPYGYTF